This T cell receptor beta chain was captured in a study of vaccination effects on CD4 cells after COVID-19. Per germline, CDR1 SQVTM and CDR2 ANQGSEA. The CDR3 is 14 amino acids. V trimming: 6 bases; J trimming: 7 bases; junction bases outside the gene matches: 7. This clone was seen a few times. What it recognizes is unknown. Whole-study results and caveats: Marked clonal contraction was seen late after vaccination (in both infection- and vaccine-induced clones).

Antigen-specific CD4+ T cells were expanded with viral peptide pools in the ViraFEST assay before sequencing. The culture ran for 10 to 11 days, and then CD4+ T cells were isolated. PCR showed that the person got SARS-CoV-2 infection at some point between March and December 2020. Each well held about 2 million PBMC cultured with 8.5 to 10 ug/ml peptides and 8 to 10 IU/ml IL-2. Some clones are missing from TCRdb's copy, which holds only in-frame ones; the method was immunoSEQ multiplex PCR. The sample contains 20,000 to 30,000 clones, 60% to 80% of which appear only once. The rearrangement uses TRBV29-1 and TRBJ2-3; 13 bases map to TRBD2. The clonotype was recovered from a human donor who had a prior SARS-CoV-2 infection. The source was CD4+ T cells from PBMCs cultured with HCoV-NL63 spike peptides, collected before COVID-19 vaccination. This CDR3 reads CSVLGLAGVYTQYF. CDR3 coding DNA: TGCAGCGTCCTAGGACTAGCGGGAGTTTATACGCAGTATTTT.